Following are 6 T cell receptor beta chains from one sample sequenced in a study of blood T cell repertoires in COVID-19. Here immunoSEQ multiplex PCR was the method, and the copy in TCRdb shows in-frame clones only, minus some. Of around 200,000 clones in the sample, around 90% were seen once. Sequencing used peripheral blood. These receptors came from a young woman who had recovered from COVID-19.

V usage is TRBV5-1 and J usage is TRBJ1-1; 8 bases match TRBD1. Losses at the gene ends were 4 bases for V and 5 bases for J; bases not matched to a gene: 4. CDR3 length: 13 residues. Germline CDR1 SGHRS, CDR2 YFSETQ. The CDR3: CASSRTGPTEAFF. DNA of the CDR3: TGCGCCAGCAGCCGGACAGGGCCGACTGAAGCTTTCTTT.

The chain has TRBV11-2 and TRBJ2-7; the match to TRBD2 covers 12 bases. The CDR3 has 18 residues. The V gene's germline CDR1 is SGHAT and CDR2 FQNNGV. V lost 0 bases, J lost 2 bases, and 8 bases stayed unmatched. The CDR3 reads CASSLDGLAGTFTYEQYF. Written as DNA, the CDR3 is TGTGCCAGCAGCTTAGATGGACTAGCGGGAACCTTTACCTACGAGCAGTACTTC.

The chain employs TRBV29-1 and TRBJ2-5, with 11 bases lining up with TRBD2. Trimming took 6 bases from V and 2 from J; bases not matched to a gene: 14. Germline CDR1 is SQVTM and CDR2 is ANQGSEA. This CDR3 spans 17 amino acids. The CDR3: CSVDSGTSGVLQETQYF. The CDR3 DNA reads as TGCAGCGTGGATTCCGGGACTAGCGGCGTCCTTCAAGAGACCCAGTACTTC.

This clone was detected only once. The chain joins TRBV4-3 to TRBJ2-3; D perhaps matches TRBD1 (5 bases). V lost 2 bases and J lost 10, with 10 bases in between. This CDR3 has 12 amino acids. Germline V gene sequence: CDR1 LGHNA, CDR2 YSLEER. CDR3 residues: CASSQSRAAQYF. DNA for the CDR3: TGCGCCAGCAGCCAATCCAGGGCGGCGCAGTATTTT.

This rearrangement joins TRBV14 to TRBJ2-1; maybe TRBD1 (5 bases). CDR1 is SGHDN, CDR2 FVKESK, per germline. This CDR3 contains 13 residues. V lost 4 bases, J lost 4 bases, and 8 bases lay in between. The CDR3 DNA follows: TGTGCCAGCAGCCCCCGACAGTACAATGAGCAGTTCTTC. This sequence encodes CASSPRQYNEQFF.

The chain joins TRBV12-3 or TRBV12-4 to TRBJ1-2; D remains unclear. CDR3 size: 12 residues. V was shortened by 6 bases and J by 8 bases, with 13 bases between the two germline ends. In DNA, the CDR3 is TGTGCCAGCAGCCCTGCGGTTGGCGGCTACACCTTC. It translates to CASSPAVGGYTF.